The clone carrying this T cell receptor beta chain came up many times. The CDR3 contains 15 residues. Germline assignment: CDR1 MNHEY and CDR2 SVGAGI. J was trimmed by 5 bases and V by 6 bases; bases with no gene match: 5. MiXCR was run by TCRdb on the RT-PCR reads, yielding one entry per CDR3 protein. Found here are approximately 9,000 distinct CDR3 sequences, about 4% of them singletons; the top ten hold nearly 20%. This record comes from a study of patients and donors after allogeneic stem cell transplantation. The receptor was derived from a human donor who was either an allogeneic HSCT recipient or a stem cell or donor lymphocyte infusion donor (not recorded which). It is not recorded whose cells these are; they may come from a transplant donor. The sequencing sample was made of blood, either unsorted or a sorted T cell fraction (not recorded which). This chain joins TRBV6-5 and TRBJ2-5; 14 nucleotides match TRBD2. DNA for the CDR3: TGTGCCAGCAGCACCGGGACTAGCGGGAGTGAGACCCAGTACTTC. The encoded protein is CASSTGTSGSETQYF.